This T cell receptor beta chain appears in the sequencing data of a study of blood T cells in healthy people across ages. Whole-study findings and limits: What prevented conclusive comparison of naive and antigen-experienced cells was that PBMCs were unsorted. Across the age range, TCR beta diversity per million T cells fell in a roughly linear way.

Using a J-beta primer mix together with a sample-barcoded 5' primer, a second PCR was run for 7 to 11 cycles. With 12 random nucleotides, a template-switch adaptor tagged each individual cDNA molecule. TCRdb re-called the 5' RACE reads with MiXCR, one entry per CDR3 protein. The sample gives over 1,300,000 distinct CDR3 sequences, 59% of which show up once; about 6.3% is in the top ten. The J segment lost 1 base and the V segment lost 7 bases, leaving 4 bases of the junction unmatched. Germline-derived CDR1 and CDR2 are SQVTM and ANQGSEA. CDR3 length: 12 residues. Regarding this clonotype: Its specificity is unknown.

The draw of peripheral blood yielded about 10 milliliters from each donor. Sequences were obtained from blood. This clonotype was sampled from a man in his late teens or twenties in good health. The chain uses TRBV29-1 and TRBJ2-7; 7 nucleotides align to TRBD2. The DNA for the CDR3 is TGCAGCGGGTTGGGGGGGTCCTACGAGCAGTACTTC. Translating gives CSGLGGSYEQYF.